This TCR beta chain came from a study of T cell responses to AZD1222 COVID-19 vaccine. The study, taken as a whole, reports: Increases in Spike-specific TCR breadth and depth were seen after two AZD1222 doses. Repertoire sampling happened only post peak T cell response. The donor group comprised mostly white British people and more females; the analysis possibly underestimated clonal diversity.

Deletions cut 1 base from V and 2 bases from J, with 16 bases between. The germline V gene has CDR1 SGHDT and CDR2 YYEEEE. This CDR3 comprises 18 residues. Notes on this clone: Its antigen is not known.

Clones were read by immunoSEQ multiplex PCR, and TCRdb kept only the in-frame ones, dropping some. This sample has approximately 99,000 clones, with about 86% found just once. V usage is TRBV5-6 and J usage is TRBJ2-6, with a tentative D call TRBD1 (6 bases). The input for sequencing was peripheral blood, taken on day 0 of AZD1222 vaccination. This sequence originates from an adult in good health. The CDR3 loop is CASSLTGQHITGANVLTF. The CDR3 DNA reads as TGTGCCAGCAGCTTGACAGGACAGCACATAACTGGGGCCAACGTCCTGACTTTC.